Following are 8 T cell receptor beta chains from one sample sequenced in a study of post-analysis software for immune sequencing data. Study-wide results and limits: Four or five TRBV segments, TRBV5-6, TRBV5-1 and TRBV20-1 among them, were found more frequent in patients than controls.

The authors incorporated unique molecular identifiers into the TCR beta cDNA libraries. TCRdb processed the PCR reads anew with MiXCR; each CDR3 protein has one entry. The sample holds roughly 430,000 distinct CDR3 sequences, approximately 37% seen once. Their specific antigens are unknown. What was sequenced was blood. The receptors derive from a girl aged 2 to 9 with multiple sclerosis.

The chain employs TRBV6-6 and TRBJ1-5, with TRBD1 as a possible D gene (6 bases). This CDR3 has 16 amino acids. From germline, CDR1 is MNHNY and CDR2 SVGAGI (reference sequence). V was trimmed by 5 bases and J by 6 bases, leaving 20 bases between them. CDR3 protein: CASSVQGPERGQPQHF. The CDR3 DNA reads TGTGCCAGCAGTGTACAGGGACCTGAACGGGGTCAGCCCCAGCATTTT.

V and J are TRBV28 and TRBJ1-5; D not certain. Germline V gene sequence: CDR1 MDHEN, CDR2 SYDVKM. Trimming cost V 5 bases and J 1 base, with 15 bases left between them. CDR3 size: 16 residues. The CDR3 spells CASSAQWGNSNQPQHF. The CDR3 nucleotides are TGTGCCAGCAGTGCCCAATGGGGTAACAGCAATCAGCCCCAGCATTTT.

The CDR3 loop is CASSPQGTETQREGLYEQYF. As DNA, the CDR3 is TGTGCCAGCTCACCCCAAGGAACGGAAACTCAGCGGGAGGGCCTATACGAGCAGTACTTC. The genes are TRBV18 and TRBJ2-7; 10 bases are shared with TRBD2. V was pared by 3 bases and J by 4 bases, with 21 bases of the junction left unmatched. This CDR3 is 20 amino acids long. Germline V gene lookup returns CDR1 KGHSH and CDR2 LQKENI.

The chain recombines TRBV7-3 with TRBJ2-1; no clear D gene. The ends were cut back, 0 bases at V and 4 bases at J, with 13 bases in the middle. Germline CDR1 SGHTA, CDR2 FQGTGA. The CDR3 loop spans 16 amino acids. Written as DNA, the CDR3 is TGTGCCAGCAGCTTAACCCGGAAGGGTCGGTACAATGAGCAGTTCTTC. Its protein product is CASSLTRKGRYNEQFF.

This clonotype has more than one count but fewer than ten. The rearrangement uses TRBV5-1 and TRBJ2-7; D might be TRBD1 (6 bases). Trimming took off 4 bases at V and 2 bases at J, with 13 bases between the two ends. Germline V gives CDR1 SGHRS, CDR2 YFSETQ. The CDR3 runs to 14 residues. The CDR3 DNA follows: TGCGCCAGCAGCCCCGGACAGAGAACCTACGAGCAGTACTTC. Its protein product is CASSPGQRTYEQYF.

This clonotype was seen a few times. This chain uses TRBV18 with TRBJ2-6, with a weak D call TRBD2 (7 bases). The CDR3 runs to 17 residues. The germline V gene encodes CDR1 KGHSH and CDR2 LQKENI. V dropped 3 bases and J dropped 2 bases, with 14 bases sitting between them. The CDR3 sequence is CASSPSTGRAGANVLTF. The CDR3 DNA follows: TGTGCCAGCTCACCCTCCACAGGGAGGGCTGGGGCCAACGTCCTGACTTTC. Looking up the rest from reference TRBV18 and TRBJ2-6 gives the full variable domain: NAGVMQNPRHLVRRRGQEARLRCSPMKGHSHVYWYRQLPEEGLKFMVYLQKENIIDESGMPKERFSAEFPKEGPSILRIQQVVRGDSAAYFCASSPSTGRAGANVLTFGAGSRLTVL.

This clonotype was picked up one time. It is likely a read error, because the conserved phenylalanine at the end of the CDR3 is missing. The chain recombines TRBV4-1 with TRBJ2-1; D might be TRBD1 (5 bases). The length of the CDR3 is 14 residues. V lost 0 bases and J lost 8, with 11 bases in between. CDR1 is MGHRA, CDR2 YSYEKL, per germline. DNA for the CDR3: TGCGCCAGCAGCCAAGATTGGCAGGGCCATGAGCAGTTCCTC. It yields the protein CASSQDWQGHEQFL.

A remark on this clonotype: An end of the junction does not agree with germline; a read error may underlie this. This chain links TRBV7-2 with TRBJ2-7, with 11 nucleotides matching TRBD1. The CDR3 totals 15 residues. The germline V gene encodes CDR1 SGHTA and CDR2 FQGNSA. CDR3 DNA: TGTGCCAGCAGCTCAGGACAGGGGGCCGTATACGGGCAGTACTTC. Its protein is CASSSGQGAVYGQYF.